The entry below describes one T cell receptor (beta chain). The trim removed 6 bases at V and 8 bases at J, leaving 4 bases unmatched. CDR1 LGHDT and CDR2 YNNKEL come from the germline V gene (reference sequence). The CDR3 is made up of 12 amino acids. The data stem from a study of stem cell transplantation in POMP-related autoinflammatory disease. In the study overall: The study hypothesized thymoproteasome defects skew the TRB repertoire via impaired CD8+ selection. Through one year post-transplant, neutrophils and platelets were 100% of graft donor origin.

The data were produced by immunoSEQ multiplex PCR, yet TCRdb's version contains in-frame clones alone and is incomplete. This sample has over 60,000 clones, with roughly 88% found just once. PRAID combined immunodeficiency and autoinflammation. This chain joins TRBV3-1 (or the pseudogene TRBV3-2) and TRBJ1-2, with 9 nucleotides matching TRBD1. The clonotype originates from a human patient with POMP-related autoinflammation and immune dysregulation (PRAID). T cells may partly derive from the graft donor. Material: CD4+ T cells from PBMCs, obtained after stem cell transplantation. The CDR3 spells CASSRTGDGYTF. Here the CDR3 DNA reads TGTGCCAGCAGTCGGACAGGGGACGGCTACACCTTC.